Following are 3 T cell receptor beta chains from one sample sequenced in a study of cytomegalovirus exposure and HLA in healthy donors. This PCR relied on a set of 60 Vbeta primers and 13 Jbeta primers. The repertoire was sequenced with immunoSEQ multiplex PCR; TCRdb's copy has only in-frame clones and lacks some. The listing contains 75,000 to 80,000 clones. The sequenced material came from PBMCs. Receptors originate from a man between 18 and 35 years old in good health and CMV-seropositive.

In nucleotides, the CDR3 is TGTGCCAGCAGCCCCTCACTAGCGGGGGTAAACACCGAGCAGTACTTC. This translates into CASSPSLAGVNTEQYF. The gene calls are TRBV4-2 and TRBJ2-7; TRBD2 aligns across 11 bases. The CDR3 sequence is 16 residues long. After removal of 4 bases from V and 6 bases from J, the junction contained 11 bases not matched to a gene. Germline V gene lookup returns CDR1 LGHNA and CDR2 YNFKEQ.

The chain couples TRBV10-1 to TRBJ2-3, with D possibly matching TRBD1 (6 bases). CDR1 is WNHNN, CDR2 SYGVQD, per germline (reference sequence). V gave up 0 bases and J gave up 2 bases, with 9 bases separating them. CDR3 size: 15 residues. The DNA of the CDR3 is TGCGCCAGCAGTGAGTCTCGGGGACACACAGATACGCAGTATTTT. This sequence encodes CASSESRGHTDTQYF.

The rearrangement uses TRBV28 and TRBJ2-3; possible D gene TRBD1, 5 bases. V lost 6 bases, J lost 2 bases, and 18 bases lay in between. This CDR3 spans 16 amino acids. Germline loops: CDR1 MDHEN, CDR2 SYDVKM. The CDR3 here is CASRPPVRAPTDTQYF. The CDR3 DNA is TGTGCCAGCAGACCCCCCGTCAGGGCCCCCACAGATACGCAGTATTTT.